Listed below are T cell receptor beta chains from one sample, sequenced in a study of blood T cell repertoires in COVID-19. The protocol was immunoSEQ multiplex PCR, while the TCRdb copy is restricted to in-frame clones and leaves out a portion. The sample contains about 89,000 clones, 65% to 80% of which appear only once. Sequences were obtained from peripheral blood. The receptors come from a human donor in a cohort sampled during active COVID-19. Each CDR3 is given with its conserved first and last residue. D genes are given only for firm matches.

CDR3 protein | J gene | V gene | D gene
CASSFRTGYGYTF | TRBJ1-2 | TRBV5-6 | TRBD1
CASSVGEGDTGELFF | TRBJ2-2 | TRBV9 | -
CASTLAASGLGEQYF | TRBJ2-7 | TRBV27 | TRBD2
CASSFSASGPTDEQFF | TRBJ2-1 | TRBV28 | TRBD2
CASSRTSGSPNEQFF | TRBJ2-1 | TRBV5-1 | TRBD2
CATRFRGRNTIYF | TRBJ1-3 | TRBV2 | -
CASLASNTGELFF | TRBJ2-2 | TRBV9 | -
CASTRGPSGSYEQYF | TRBJ2-7 | TRBV6-5 | TRBD2
CASSFLAGVKEQFF | TRBJ2-1 | TRBV28 | TRBD2
CASSRGQGLEFETQYF | TRBJ2-5 | TRBV5-1 | TRBD1
CASSEVDRGWYGYTF | TRBJ1-2 | TRBV6-1 | TRBD1
CASSLSRGLGSTTDTQYF | TRBJ2-3 | TRBV28 | TRBD2
CASSLGQTNTEAFF | TRBJ1-1 | TRBV11-3 | TRBD1
CASSYGGGRTGELFF | TRBJ2-2 | TRBV6-2/TRBV6-3 | -
CAWEDREGVGNTIYF | TRBJ1-3 | TRBV30 | TRBD1
CASSPQGTGYTF | TRBJ1-2 | TRBV19 | -
CASSLDRAGRQPQHF | TRBJ1-5 | TRBV7-2 | -
CASSFRRAEDTQYF | TRBJ2-3 | TRBV7-2 | -
CASSLTGTGAYEQYF | TRBJ2-7 | TRBV7-3 | TRBD1
CAWSGRGETQYF | TRBJ2-5 | TRBV30 | -
CASSLSGQANEKLFF | TRBJ1-4 | TRBV18 | TRBD1
CASSTRQVSRTEAFF | TRBJ1-1 | TRBV5-4 | -
CATSVTVGDTQYF | TRBJ2-3 | TRBV24-1 | -
CASSLAGTGTDTQYF | TRBJ2-3 | TRBV7-9 | -
CATSDPGVLGETQYF | TRBJ2-5 | TRBV24-1 | -
CASSPPIQGRTEAFF | TRBJ1-1 | TRBV18 | -
CSVTTSGNRGTDTQYF | TRBJ2-3 | TRBV29-1 | TRBD2
CASSPHRTSGSGADTQYF | TRBJ2-3 | TRBV27 | TRBD2
CASSVGTVNSPLHF | TRBJ1-6 | TRBV9 | -
CSVLDSSDYEQYF | TRBJ2-7 | TRBV29-1 | -
CATSRGAGQETQYF | TRBJ2-5 | TRBV15 | -
CASSAGTGPTGNYGYTF | TRBJ1-2 | TRBV9 | -
CASSVVPDTNYGYTF | TRBJ1-2 | TRBV9 | -
CSVGRESTEAFF | TRBJ1-1 | TRBV29-1 | -
CSVSLLGNTEAFF | TRBJ1-1 | TRBV29-1 | -
CGGPDEAYEQYF | TRBJ2-7 | TRBV1 | -
CASSSGQAFYGYTF | TRBJ1-2 | TRBV7-2 | TRBD1
CASSSHRTSGNEQFF | TRBJ2-1 | TRBV6-2/TRBV6-3 | TRBD2
CASGAAGSYNEQFF | TRBJ2-1 | TRBV28 | -
CASSQAVTGDLNTEAFF | TRBJ1-1 | TRBV3-1/TRBV3-2 | TRBD1
CASSLPPGKGGNEQFF | TRBJ2-1 | TRBV27 | TRBD2
CASSDLAGEGGYNEQFF | TRBJ2-1 | TRBV6-1 | TRBD2
CATSDHRGGVDNEQFF | TRBJ2-1 | TRBV24-1 | -
CASRLLSGTGAQPQHF | TRBJ1-5 | TRBV28 | TRBD1
CASRPAGGPPIEQFF | TRBJ2-1 | TRBV28 | TRBD2
CASSPLAEIYEQYF | TRBJ2-7 | TRBV28 | TRBD2
CASRRRGLTEAFF | TRBJ1-1 | TRBV25-1 | TRBD1